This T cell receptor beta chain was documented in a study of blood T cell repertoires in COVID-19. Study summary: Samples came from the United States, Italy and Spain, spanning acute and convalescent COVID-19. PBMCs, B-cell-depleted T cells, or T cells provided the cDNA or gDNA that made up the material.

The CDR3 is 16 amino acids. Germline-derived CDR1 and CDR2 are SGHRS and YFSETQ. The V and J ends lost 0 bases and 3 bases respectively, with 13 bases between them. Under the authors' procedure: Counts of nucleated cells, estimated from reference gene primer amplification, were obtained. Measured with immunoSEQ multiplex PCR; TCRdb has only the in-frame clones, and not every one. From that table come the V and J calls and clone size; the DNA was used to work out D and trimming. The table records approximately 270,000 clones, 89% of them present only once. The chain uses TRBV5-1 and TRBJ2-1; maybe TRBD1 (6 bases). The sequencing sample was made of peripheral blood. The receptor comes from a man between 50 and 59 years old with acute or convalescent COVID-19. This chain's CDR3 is CASSLAPRDNYNEQFF. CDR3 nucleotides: TGCGCCAGCAGCTTGGCCCCTCGGGACAACTACAATGAGCAGTTCTTC.